This T cell receptor beta chain was identified in a study of cytomegalovirus exposure and HLA in healthy donors. Study-wide findings and caveats: It was assumed in the presence/absence analyses that sequencing depth was roughly uniform across donors.

60 Vbeta and 13 Jbeta primers were used in PCR. Using immunoSEQ multiplex PCR, the repertoire was profiled, and TCRdb retains in-frame clones only, with some absent. The sample contains 200,000 to 300,000 clones, 82% of which appear only once. In this sample, this clone turned up once. What it binds is unknown. The germline gives CDR1 SGHTS, CDR2 YDEGEE. The CDR3 runs 14 residues. The TCR sequence derives from a woman aged 40 to 50 in good health and CMV-seropositive. Sequenced input: PBMCs. The chain carries TRBV5-8 and TRBJ2-5; 10 nucleotides line up with TRBD1. TRBJ2-7 explains the end of the DNA better; the J call may be wrong. The CDR3 coding sequence is TGTGCCAGCAGCTTTGGGACAGGGGCCTACGAGCAGTACTTC. It codes for CASSFGTGAYEQYF.